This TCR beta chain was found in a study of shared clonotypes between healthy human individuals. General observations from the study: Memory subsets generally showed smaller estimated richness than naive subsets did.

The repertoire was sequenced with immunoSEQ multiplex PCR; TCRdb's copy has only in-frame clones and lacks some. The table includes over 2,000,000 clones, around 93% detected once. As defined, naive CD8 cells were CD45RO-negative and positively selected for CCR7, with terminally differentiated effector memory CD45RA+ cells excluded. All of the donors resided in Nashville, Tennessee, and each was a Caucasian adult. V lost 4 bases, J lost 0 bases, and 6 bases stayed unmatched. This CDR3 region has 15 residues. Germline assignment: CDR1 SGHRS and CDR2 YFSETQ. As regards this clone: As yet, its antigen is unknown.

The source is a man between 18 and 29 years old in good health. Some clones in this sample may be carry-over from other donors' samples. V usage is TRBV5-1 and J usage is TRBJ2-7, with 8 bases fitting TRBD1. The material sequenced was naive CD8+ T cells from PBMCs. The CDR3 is CASSQSGTGSYEQYF. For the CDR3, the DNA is TGCGCCAGCAGCCAATCCGGGACAGGCTCCTACGAGCAGTACTTC.